A single sample is the source of the 16 T cell receptor beta chains below, sequenced in a study of neoadjuvant nivolumab and ipilimumab in lung cancer (dated by TCRdb to about 2020). The protocol used for the library was the immunoSEQ multiplex PCR assay. TCRdb retrieved this table from immuneACCESS and kept in-frame rearrangements only. Not all clones are present; in checked studies, unresolved V genes account for under half, and no reason is known for the remainder. The sample records roughly 19,000 clones, more than 75% of which are singletons. The top ten clones comprise more than 6% of the sample. The time point label, as the study defines it: at surgical resection after neoadjuvant nivolumab +/- ipilimumab. The source was tumor tissue, collected after neoadjuvant nivolumab, alone or with ipilimumab, at or shortly before surgery. These receptors were taken from an adult with non-small cell lung cancer.

The gene calls are TRBV13 and TRBJ1-5; D might be TRBD1 (5 bases). The CDR3 runs to 14 residues. Germline lookup yields CDR1 PRHDT and CDR2 FYEKMQ (reference sequence). V lost 5 bases and J lost 6, with 14 bases in between. CDR3 region: CASSLGGGGQPQHF. The CDR3 DNA follows: TGTGCCAGCAGCCTCGGGGGGGGAGGTCAGCCCCAGCATTTT.

The V gene is TRBV27, the J gene TRBJ1-2; 10 bases align to TRBD1. V was pared by 3 bases and J by 7 bases, with 5 bases of the junction left unmatched. The CDR3 has 14 residues. CDR1 and CDR2 (germline): MNHEY, SMNVEV (reference sequence). CDR3 protein: CASSFRQGAPGYTF. Written as DNA, the CDR3 is TGTGCCAGCAGTTTTAGACAGGGGGCTCCTGGCTACACCTTC.

V usage is TRBV2 and J usage is TRBJ2-2; TRBD1 agrees at 7 bases. This CDR3 is built from 13 residues. The germline CDR1 and CDR2 sequences are SNHLY and FYNNEI. The junction had 2 bases not matched to a gene; V was cut back by 6 bases and J by 4 bases. DNA of the CDR3: TGTGCCAGCAGAGGACAGGCCACCGGGGAGCTGTTTTTT. This gives the protein CASRGQATGELFF.

The chain combines TRBV11-3 with TRBJ2-2; D gene uncertain. The CDR3 spans 13 residues. Germline V gene lookup returns CDR1 SGHNT and CDR2 YENEEA. Trimming left V 3 bases short and J 6 bases short, with 8 bases between. The CDR3 DNA reads as TGTGCCAGCAGCTTTTTCCGACCCGGGGAGCTGTTTTTT. Translating gives CASSFFRPGELFF. Filled out from reference TRBV11-3 and TRBJ2-2, the complete variable domain reads EAGVVQSPRYKIIEKKQPVAFWCNPISGHNTLYWYLQNLGQGPELLIRYENEEAVDDSQLPKDRFSAERLKGVDSTLKIQPAELGDSAVYLCASSFFRPGELFFGEGSRLTVL.

Comments on this clone: A much more abundant neighbour one base away suggests this may be a read error. The chain combines TRBV7-2 with TRBJ2-3; D gene ambiguous. Germline assignment: CDR1 SGHTA and CDR2 FQGNSA. The CDR3 sequence is 11 residues long. V lost 0 bases, J lost 5 bases, and 0 bases lay in between. The CDR3 sequence is CASSLADTQYF. DNA for the CDR3: TGTGCCAGCAGCTTAGCAGATACGCAGTATTTT.

The V gene is TRBV30, the J gene TRBJ2-5; TRBD1 might be the D (6 bases). Germline CDR1 reads GTSNPN; CDR2 reads SVGIG (reference sequence). The CDR3 is 14 amino acids. The V end lost 4 bases, the J end lost 2 bases, and 14 bases lay between the germline ends. The chain's CDR3 is CAWTPGQLQETQYF. CDR3 DNA sequence: TGTGCCTGGACCCCCGGACAGCTACAAGAGACCCAGTACTTC.

This clone occurred once. The chain uses TRBV18 and TRBJ1-1, with TRBD1 matching over 9 bases. Germline V gene sequence: CDR1 KGHSH, CDR2 LQKENI. The CDR3 sequence is 16 residues long. V dropped 3 bases and J dropped 2; count of bases not matched to a gene: 7. The CDR3: CASSPSTGGKNTEAFF. The DNA of the CDR3 is TGTGCCAGCTCACCCTCGACAGGGGGGAAAAACACTGAAGCTTTCTTT.

The V gene is TRBV6-5, the J gene TRBJ2-1; the D gene is possibly TRBD2 (6 bases). Germline CDR1 MNHEY, CDR2 SVGAGI. Trimming took off 3 bases at V and 2 bases at J, with 11 bases between the two ends. The length of the CDR3 is 15 residues. This chain's CDR3 is CASSYPGVAYNEQFF. DNA for the CDR3: TGTGCCAGCAGTTATCCGGGAGTGGCCTACAATGAGCAGTTCTTC.

The CDR3 spells CASSLTGGPRVIQETQYF. CDR3 DNA sequence: TGTGCCAGCAGCTTAACGGGGGGCCCTCGGGTCATCCAAGAGACCCAGTACTTC. The chain has TRBV7-3 and TRBJ2-5; possibly TRBD1 or TRBD2 for D (6 bases each). V was shortened by 0 bases and J by 1 base, with 18 bases between the two germline ends. In germline, CDR1 is SGHTA, CDR2 FQGTGA. This CDR3 comprises 18 residues.

The chain couples TRBV5-4 to TRBJ1-1; perhaps TRBD1 as D (6 bases). The CDR3 sequence is 14 residues long. Trimming took off 3 bases at V and 7 bases at J, with 16 bases between the two ends. Looked up from germline, CDR1 is SGHNT and CDR2 is YYREEE (reference sequence). This chain's CDR3 is CASSSLRGFGEAFF. CDR3 DNA: TGTGCCAGCAGCTCTCTCAGGGGCTTTGGTGAAGCTTTCTTT.

A few counts support this clone. This chain links TRBV2 with TRBJ2-7; the D gene is possibly TRBD2 (5 bases). The CDR3 runs 14 residues. Germline CDR1 reads SNHLY; CDR2 reads FYNNEI. Deletions cut 7 bases from V and 3 bases from J, with 16 bases between. The CDR3 here is CASKEAAVGYEQYF. The CDR3 coding sequence is TGTGCCAGCAAGGAGGCGGCGGTGGGCTACGAGCAGTACTTC.

The chain links TRBV5-6 to TRBJ2-3, with TRBD2 matching 7 bases. CDR1 SGHDT and CDR2 YYEEEE come from the germline V gene. There are 11 residues in the CDR3. With 3 bases clipped from V and 13 bases from J, the junction kept 5 bases outside the gene matches. The DNA of the CDR3 is TGTGCCAGCAGCTCCGGACTAGTAGAGTATTTT. As protein: CASSSGLVEYF. Combining the CDR3 with reference TRBV5-6 and TRBJ2-3 gives the whole variable domain DAGVTQSPTHLIKTRGQQVTLRCSPKSGHDTVSWYQQALGQGPQFIFQYYEEEERQRGNFPDRFSGHQFPNYSSELNVNALLLGDSALYLCASSSGLVEYFGPGTRLTVL.

J is TRBJ2-5 and V is TRBV7-6; D remains unclear. The CDR3 consists of 12 residues. Trimming left V 5 bases short and J 6 bases short, with 10 bases between. CDR1 and CDR2 from the germline V gene are SGHVS and FNYEAQ. CDR3 in amino acids: CASSQSIQTQYF. Written as DNA, the CDR3 is TGTGCCAGCAGCCAGTCCATCCAGACCCAGTACTTC.

The chain has TRBV11-2 and TRBJ2-2; 8 positions match TRBD1. The CDR3 totals 16 residues. V lost 5 bases to trimming and J lost 0 bases; unmatched junction nucleotides: 5. CDR1 is SGHAT and CDR2 is FQNNGV in the germline V gene. CDR3 residues: CASSRQGQANTGELFF. The CDR3 DNA is TGTGCCAGCAGCCGACAGGGACAGGCGAACACCGGGGAGCTGTTTTTT.

The genes are TRBV30 and TRBJ2-5, with TRBD2 identical over 10 bases. The CDR3 loop spans 13 amino acids. CDR1 and CDR2 (germline): GTSNPN, SVGIG (reference sequence). V gave up 6 bases and J gave up 4 bases; unmatched junction bases: 5. DNA for the CDR3: TGTGCCTGCCAGCTAGCGGGAGTAGAGACCCAGTACTTC. Protein sequence: CACQLAGVETQYF. Based on the CDR3 plus reference TRBV30 and TRBJ2-5, the full variable domain is SQTIHQWPATLVQPVGSPLSLECTVEGTSNPNLYWYRQAAGRGLQLLFYSVGIGQISSEVPQNLSASRPQDRQFILSSKKLLLSDSGFYLCACQLAGVETQYFGPGTRLLVL.

This clone was detected once. J is TRBJ1-1 and V is TRBV28; D is undetermined. The length of the CDR3 is 15 residues. From germline, CDR1 is MDHEN and CDR2 SYDVKM. Trimming left V 2 bases short and J 5 bases short, with 15 bases between. CDR3 amino acids: CASSLGPNGETEAFF. CDR3 nucleotides: TGTGCCAGCAGTTTAGGACCCAACGGGGAAACTGAAGCTTTCTTT.